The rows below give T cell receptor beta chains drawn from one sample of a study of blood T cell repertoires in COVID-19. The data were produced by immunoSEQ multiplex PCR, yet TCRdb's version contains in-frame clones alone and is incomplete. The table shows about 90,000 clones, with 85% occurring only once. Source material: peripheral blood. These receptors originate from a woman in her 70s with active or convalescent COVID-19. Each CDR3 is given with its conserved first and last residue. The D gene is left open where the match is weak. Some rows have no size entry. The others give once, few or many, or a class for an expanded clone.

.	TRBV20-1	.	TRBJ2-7	TGCAGTGCTAGTAGACGGGAGACCTACGAGCAGTACTTC	CSASRRETYEQYF
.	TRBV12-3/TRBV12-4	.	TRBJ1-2	TGTGCCAGCAGCCCAACAGTCGGATATGGCTACACCTTC	CASSPTVGYGYTF
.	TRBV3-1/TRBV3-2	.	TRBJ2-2	TGTGCCAGCAGCCCGACCGCAGGGTACGGGGAGCTGTTTTTT	CASSPTAGYGELFF
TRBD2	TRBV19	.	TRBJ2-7	TGTGCCAGTAGTAACCGGGGGGGATTATACGAGCAGTACTTC	CASSNRGGLYEQYF
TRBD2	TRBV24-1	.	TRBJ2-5	TGTGCCACCAGTGTAGCGGGGGGTGGAGAGACCCAGTACTTC	CATSVAGGGETQYF
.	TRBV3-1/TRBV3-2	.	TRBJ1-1	TGTGCCAGCAGCCAGAAGGGGTCCACTGAAGCTTTCTTT	CASSQKGSTEAFF
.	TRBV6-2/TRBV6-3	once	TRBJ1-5	TGTGCCAGCAGTTACGGAGGGGGCAATCAGCCCCAGCATTTT	CASSYGGGNQPQHF
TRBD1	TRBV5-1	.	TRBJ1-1	TGCGCCAGCAGCTCTGGACAGGGGCTCGGAACTGAAGCTTTCTTT	CASSSGQGLGTEAFF
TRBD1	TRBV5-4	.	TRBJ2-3	TGTGCCAGCAGCTTTTTCGACAGGGCAGGGGATACGCAGTATTTT	CASSFFDRAGDTQYF
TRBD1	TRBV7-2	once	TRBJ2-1	TGTGCCAGCAGCCAGAGACAGGGGGCGTTTGAGCAGTTCTTC	CASSQRQGAFEQFF
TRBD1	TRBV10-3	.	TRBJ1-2	TGTGCCATCAGCCGCACAGGGGCCTATGGCTACACCTTC	CAISRTGAYGYTF
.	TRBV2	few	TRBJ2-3	TGTGCCAGCAGTCCGTGGCCGGTGTCAGCGGATACGCAGTATTTT	CASSPWPVSADTQYF
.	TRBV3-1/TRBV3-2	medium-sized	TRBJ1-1	TGTGCCAGCAGCCAAGCCCTCCGGGTTTTGGACACTGAAGCTTTCTTT	CASSQALRVLDTEAFF
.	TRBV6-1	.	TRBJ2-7	TGTGCCAGCAGTGATCAGGTTGTAAGCGAGCAGTACTTC	CASSDQVVSEQYF
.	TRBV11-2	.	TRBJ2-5	TGTGCCAGCAGCTTATATCGGGACACAAAAGGGGAGACCCAGTACTTC	CASSLYRDTKGETQYF
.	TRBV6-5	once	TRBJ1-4	TGTGCCAGCGGTTGGAGGGATGAAAAACTGTTTTTT	CASGWRDEKLFF
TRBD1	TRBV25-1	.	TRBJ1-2	TGTGCCAGCAGTGGACCAGAACAGGGGGCCTATGGCTACACCTTC	CASSGPEQGAYGYTF
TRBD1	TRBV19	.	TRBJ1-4	TGTGCCAGTAGTATAGACTCGACAGGGGCAACTAATGAAAAACTGTTTTTT	CASSIDSTGATNEKLFF
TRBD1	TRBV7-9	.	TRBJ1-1	TGTGCCAGCAGCTTAGAGGCAGGGGGTTCGAACACTGAAGCTTTCTTT	CASSLEAGGSNTEAFF
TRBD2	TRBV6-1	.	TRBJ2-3	TGTGCCAGCAGTGCTTTTAGCGGGGGGACTTCAGATACGCAGTATTTT	CASSAFSGGTSDTQYF
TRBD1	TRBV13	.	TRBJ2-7	TGTGCCAGCAGCTCCTTCGGGACAGGGGACCCCAACGAGCAGTACTTC	CASSSFGTGDPNEQYF
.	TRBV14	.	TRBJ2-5	TGTGCCAGCAGCCGGGGGCGGCAAGAGACCCAGTACTTC	CASSRGRQETQYF
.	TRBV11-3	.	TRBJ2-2	TGTGCCAGCAGCTTAGTGGGGCCCGAGAACACCGGGGAGCTGTTTTTT	CASSLVGPENTGELFF
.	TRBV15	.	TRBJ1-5	TGTGCCACCAGCAGGTCCGAGGGATATCAGCCCCAGCATTTT	CATSRSEGYQPQHF
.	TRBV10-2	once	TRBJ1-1	TGCGCCAGCAGACATCGAAACACTGAAGCTTTCTTT	CASRHRNTEAFF
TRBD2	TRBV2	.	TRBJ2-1	TGTGCCAGCAATTCCGGGGGGGCCCCCAATGAGCAGTTCTTC	CASNSGGAPNEQFF
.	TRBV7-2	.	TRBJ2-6	TGTGCCAGCAGCTCAACGCCAGGGGCGGGGGCCAACGTCCTGACTTTC	CASSSTPGAGANVLTF
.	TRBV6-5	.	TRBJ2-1	TGTGCCAGCAGTCTAGACAGCTACAATGAGCAGTTCTTC	CASSLDSYNEQFF
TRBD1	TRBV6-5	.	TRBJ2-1	TGTGCCAGCAGTCCCCGGGCAGGGGGCAGTGAGCAGTTCTTC	CASSPRAGGSEQFF
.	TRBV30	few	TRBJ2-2	TGTGCCTGGAGCGGCACCGGGGAGCTGTTTTTT	CAWSGTGELFF
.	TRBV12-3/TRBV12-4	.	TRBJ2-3	TGTGCCAGCAGTTTAGCGGCAGGTACGCAGTATTTT	CASSLAAGTQYF
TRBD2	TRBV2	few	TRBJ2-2	TGTGCCAGCAGTTCGACTAGCGGGGGAACTAACACCGGGGAGCTGTTTTTT	CASSSTSGGTNTGELFF
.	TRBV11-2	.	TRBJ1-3	TGTGCCAGCAGCGTACAGGGCCCTGGAAACACCATATATTTT	CASSVQGPGNTIYF
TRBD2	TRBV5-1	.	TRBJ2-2	TGCGCCAGCAGCTGGACTAGCGGGGGGTCCACCGGGGAGCTGTTTTTT	CASSWTSGGSTGELFF
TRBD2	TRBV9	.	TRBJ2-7	TGTGCCAGCAGCCTCCGGGAGGGGCTGGACGAGCAGTACTTC	CASSLREGLDEQYF
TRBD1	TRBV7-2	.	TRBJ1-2	TGTGCCAGCACACCGGACAGGGATGGCTATGGCTACACCTTC	CASTPDRDGYGYTF
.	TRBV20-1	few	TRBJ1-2	TGCAGTGCTCTGGAAGGGGGTGGCTACACCTTC	CSALEGGGYTF
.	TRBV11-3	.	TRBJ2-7	TGTGCCAGCAGCTTAGGACTAGGCTACGAGCAGTACTTC	CASSLGLGYEQYF
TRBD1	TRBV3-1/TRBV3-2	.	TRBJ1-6	TGTGCCAGCAGCCGGGCAGGGGGAGGTTCACCCCTCCACTTT	CASSRAGGGSPLHF
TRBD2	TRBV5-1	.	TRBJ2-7	TGCGCCAGCAGCTCGGGGGGAGGGCGGAACTACGAGCAGTACTTC	CASSSGGGRNYEQYF
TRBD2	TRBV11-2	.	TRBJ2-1	TGTGCCAGCAGCTTAGAATCACTAGCGGGGTTTAATGAGCAGTTCTTC	CASSLESLAGFNEQFF
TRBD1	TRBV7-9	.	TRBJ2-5	TGTGCCAGCAGCTTAGGAGAAGGGGGCAGGGAGACCCAGTACTTC	CASSLGEGGRETQYF
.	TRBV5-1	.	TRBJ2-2	TGCGCCAGCAGCTTAGGGGGGAACACCGGGGAGCTGTTTTTT	CASSLGGNTGELFF
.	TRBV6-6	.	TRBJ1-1	TGTGCCAGCAGTTACTCGACACAGGTTGAAGCTTTCTTT	CASSYSTQVEAFF
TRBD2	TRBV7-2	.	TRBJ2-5	TGTGCCAGCAGCAAAGGCCCCAGCGGGGGGTCGGAGACCCAGTACTTC	CASSKGPSGGSETQYF
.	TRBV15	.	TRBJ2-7	TGTGCCACCAGCAGAGCGGCCGGGTCCTACGAGCAGTACTTC	CATSRAAGSYEQYF
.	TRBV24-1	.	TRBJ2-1	TGTGCCACCAGTGATCCCCGCGCTAGCTCCGGGGGCTCCTACAATGAGCAGTTCTTC	CATSDPRASSGGSYNEQFF
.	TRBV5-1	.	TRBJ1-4	TGCGCCAGCAGCTTGGCCCGACAGGCGACTAATGAAAAACTGTTTTTT	CASSLARQATNEKLFF
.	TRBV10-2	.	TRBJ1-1	TGCGCCAGCAGAACTAAGGGGGGGTGGAACACTGAAGCTTTCTTT	CASRTKGGWNTEAFF
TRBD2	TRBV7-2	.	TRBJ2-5	TGTGCCAGCAGCTTAATGACAGCGGGGGGCGCGGAGACCCAGTACTTC	CASSLMTAGGAETQYF
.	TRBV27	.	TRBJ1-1	TGTGCCAGCAGTTACCGGGAGGACACTGAAGCTTTCTTT	CASSYREDTEAFF
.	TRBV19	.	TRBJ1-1	TGTGCCAGTAGTATAGGATATTTTTTTAGTGGCACTGAAGCTTTCTTT	CASSIGYFFSGTEAFF
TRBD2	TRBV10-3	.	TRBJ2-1	TGTGCCATCAGTGCTAACCTTAGCGGGGGTCGCTACAATGAGCAGTTCTTC	CAISANLSGGRYNEQFF